Sequencing of this T cell receptor (beta chain) was carried out in a study of blood T cell repertoires in COVID-19. Overall study: PBMCs, B-cell-depleted T cells, or T cells were the source of the cDNA or gDNA that made up the material.

Here immunoSEQ multiplex PCR was the method, and the copy in TCRdb shows in-frame clones only, minus some. The sample has nearly 110,000 clones; about two thirds are singletons. The CDR3 is made up of 13 amino acids. The ends were cut back, 8 bases at V and 6 bases at J, with 13 bases in the middle. Sequenced sample: peripheral blood. This TCR was recovered from a human donor with acute or convalescent COVID-19. The donor label of this sample is uncertain. The V gene is TRBV12-3 or TRBV12-4, the J gene TRBJ1-4; D is perhaps TRBD1 (6 bases). The CDR3 nucleotides read TGTGCCAGCGCCGCGCAGGGGTATGAAAAACTGTTTTTT. Its protein product is CASAAQGYEKLFF.